The rows below give T cell receptor beta chains drawn from one sample of a study of cytomegalovirus exposure and HLA in healthy donors. Produced via immunoSEQ multiplex PCR; TCRdb's table is partial and in-frame only. Altogether about 160,000 clones are present, 85% to 90% being singletons, with the ten largest covering 5% to 7%. The sequenced sample was PBMCs. These receptors all stem from a woman aged 25 to 39 in good health and CMV-seronegative. The CDR3 runs from the conserved cysteine through the conserved F or W. A D gene is named only where the DNA matches it firmly. Where a row states a size, it is once, few, many or the class of an expanded clone; other rows omit it.

v_call	d_call	j_call	clone_size	cdr3_nt	cdr3_aa
TRBV19	.	TRBJ2-7	few	TGTGCCAGTAGTCCCGGACTAACCCACTACGAGCAGTACTTC	CASSPGLTHYEQYF
TRBV13	TRBD1	TRBJ1-1	.	TGTGCCAGCACCATCTGGACAGGGTCGATCAACACTGAAGCTTTCTTT	CASTIWTGSINTEAFF
TRBV6-5	TRBD1	TRBJ2-7	.	TGTGCCAGCAGGGGACAGGGGCTTAGCGAGCAGTACTTC	CASRGQGLSEQYF
TRBV7-3	TRBD2	TRBJ2-1	.	TGTGCCAGCAGCTTCGGGACTAGCGGGAACGAGCAGTTCTTC	CASSFGTSGNEQFF
TRBV5-6	.	TRBJ2-7	.	TGTGCCAGCAAAAAGGGTCAAGGGGTTAGCTACGAGCAGTACTTC	CASKKGQGVSYEQYF
TRBV12-5	TRBD1	TRBJ1-5	few	TGTGCTAGTGCCTTTGGACAGGGCGGCGGTCAGCCCCAGCATTTT	CASAFGQGGGQPQHF
TRBV28	.	TRBJ2-7	.	TGTGCCAGCAGTCCGTCGGGCGGGATCGTCTACGAGCAGTACTTC	CASSPSGGIVYEQYF
TRBV10-3	.	TRBJ2-5	few	TGTGCCATCAGTGTTCAGACGCAAGAGACCCAGTACTTC	CAISVQTQETQYF
TRBV7-3	.	TRBJ2-7	.	TGTGCCAGCAGCCGGAACCCCTCGCCGACTTACGAGCAGTACTTC	CASSRNPSPTYEQYF
TRBV4-1	TRBD1	TRBJ2-7	.	TGCGCCAGCAGCCTATATGGGACAGGTCCCTCCTACGAGCAGTACTTC	CASSLYGTGPSYEQYF
TRBV5-1	TRBD1	TRBJ2-3	.	TGCGCCAGCAGCACCGGGACAGGGGCAAGCACAGATACGCAGTATTTT	CASSTGTGASTDTQYF
TRBV18	.	TRBJ2-3	.	TGTGCCAGCTCACCAGGAGGCGATACGCAGTATTTT	CASSPGGDTQYF
TRBV5-6	TRBD1	TRBJ2-7	.	TGTGCCACCGGGACAGGTTGGTCGGGGGAGCAGTACTTC	CATGTGWSGEQYF